These 27 T cell receptor beta chains share one sample of origin, sequenced in a study of blood T cells in healthy people across ages. It was with a sample-barcoded 5' primer and a J-beta primer mix that a second PCR of roughly 6 to 12 cycles was run. One entry per CDR3 protein, called by TCRdb with MiXCR from the 5' RACE reads. The table has 550,000 to 750,000 distinct CDR3 sequences, roughly 21% seen once. What was sequenced was blood. These TCRs come from a man aged 65-85 years in good health.

The chain links TRBV7-6 to TRBJ2-5; 7 bases fit TRBD1. The J call may not be correct, given that the DNA end is closer to TRBJ2-7. The CDR3 is 12 residues long. Germline V gene data show CDR1 as SGHVS and CDR2 as FNYEAQ. The CDR3 loop reads CASGTDSYEQYF. The CDR3 DNA follows: TGTGCCAGCGGGACAGATTCCTACGAGCAGTACTTC.

The chain employs TRBV20-1 and TRBJ1-2, with TRBD1 identical over 7 bases. Germline V CDR1 and CDR2: DFQATT, SNEGSKA (reference sequence). The trim removed 6 bases at V and 7 bases at J, leaving 11 bases unmatched. This CDR3 region has 13 residues. This CDR3 is CSAHQGVIGGYTF. Here the CDR3 DNA reads TGCAGTGCCCATCAGGGGGTTATAGGTGGCTACACCTTC.

The chain links TRBV5-1 to TRBJ1-2; 10 positions match TRBD1. Trimming took 6 bases from V and 7 from J; bases not matched to a gene: 9. CDR1 SGHRS and CDR2 YFSETQ come from the germline V gene. The CDR3 spans 14 residues. In nucleotides, the CDR3 is TGCGCCAGCATCATCCAGGACAGGGGGTTTGGCTACACCTTC. It is translated as CASIIQDRGFGYTF.

This clonotype has a count of ten or more. J is TRBJ2-5 and V is TRBV12-3 or TRBV12-4; D may be TRBD1 or TRBD2 (5 bases each). CDR3 size: 13 residues. The V end lost 3 bases, the J end lost 4 bases, and 9 bases lay between the germline ends. The CDR3 here is CASSFYGGETQYF. The CDR3 DNA sequence: TGTGCCAGCAGTTTCTATGGGGGAGAGACCCAGTACTTC.

In this sample, this clonotype turned up a few times. This sequence joins TRBV20-1 and TRBJ2-1, with TRBD2 as a possible D gene (6 bases). The V gene's germline CDR1 is DFQATT and CDR2 SNEGSKA (reference sequence). Trimming shortened V by 3 bases and J by 0 bases, and 15 bases separated the two germline ends. The CDR3 is 16 residues long. The CDR3 DNA is TGCAGTGCTAGTGGCGGGGCCAAGAGCTCCTACAATGAGCAGTTCTTC. This sequence encodes CSASGGAKSSYNEQFF.

This clonotype turned up a few times. The chain carries TRBV18 and TRBJ1-1, with 8 bases aligning to TRBD1. The CDR3 covers 20 residues. After removal of 2 bases from V and 0 bases from J, the junction contained 17 bases not matched to a gene. The germline gives CDR1 KGHSH, CDR2 LQKENI. CDR3 region: CASSPGIGQGGLSMNTEAFF. In nucleotides, the CDR3 is TGTGCCAGCTCACCAGGGATCGGACAGGGCGGATTGTCCATGAACACTGAAGCTTTCTTT. The whole variable domain, remainder taken from reference TRBV18 and TRBJ1-1, is NAGVMQNPRHLVRRRGQEARLRCSPMKGHSHVYWYRQLPEEGLKFMVYLQKENIIDESGMPKERFSAEFPKEGPSILRIQQVVRGDSAAYFCASSPGIGQGGLSMNTEAFFGQGTRLTVV.

The gene calls are TRBV9 and TRBJ1-1, with a possible D match to TRBD1 (5 bases). Trimming removed 0 bases from V and 1 base from J, with 10 bases in between. The CDR3 runs 15 residues. From germline, CDR1 is SGDLS and CDR2 YYNGEE. CDR3 region: CASSVGWQGNTEAFF. As DNA, the CDR3 is TGTGCCAGCAGCGTAGGCTGGCAGGGGAACACTGAAGCTTTCTTT.

This clonotype was seen a few times. The V call is TRBV5-4, the J call TRBJ2-3; 8 bases align to TRBD2. Germline trimming cut 2 bases from V and 2 bases from J; bases unmatched to any gene: 7. Germline CDR1 SGHNT, CDR2 YYREEE (reference sequence). CDR3 length: 16 amino acids. The CDR3 nucleotides are TGTGCCAGCAGCTTCTTGCTAGCGGGTATCACAGATACGCAGTATTTT. Its translation: CASSFLLAGITDTQYF.

This clonotype has only a few counts. J is TRBJ1-1 and V is TRBV3-1, with D possibly matching TRBD1 (6 bases). CDR1 is LGHDT, CDR2 YNNKEL, per germline (reference sequence). Trimming took off 2 bases at V and 4 bases at J, with 11 bases between the two ends. The CDR3 is 14 residues long. The CDR3 loop reads CASSQIQQGTEAFF. CDR3 sequence (DNA): TGTGCCAGCAGCCAAATCCAACAGGGCACTGAAGCTTTCTTT.

The chain employs TRBV6-2 or TRBV6-3 and TRBJ1-2; no definite D call. The CDR3 is made up of 14 amino acids. The V and J ends lost 6 bases and 4 bases respectively, with 15 bases between them. Germline V gene sequence: CDR1 MNHEY, CDR2 SVGEGT. CDR3: CASRDGATAYGYTF. The CDR3 coding sequence is TGTGCCAGCAGAGACGGCGCGACTGCCTATGGCTACACCTTC.

J is TRBJ2-7 and V is TRBV4-1; TRBD1 or TRBD2 may be the D gene (5 bases each). The CDR3 has 16 residues. Trimming removed 0 bases at V and 3 bases at J, with 15 bases between. Germline CDR1 and CDR2: MGHRA and YSYEKL. Here the CDR3 reads CASSQDLAGSGYEQYF. The CDR3 DNA reads as TGCGCCAGCAGCCAAGATCTGGCAGGGAGCGGCTACGAGCAGTACTTC.

This clonotype was counted ten times or more. This chain connects TRBV5-1 to TRBJ2-7, with TRBD2 identical over 13 bases. This CDR3 spans 19 amino acids. After removal of 2 bases from V and 3 bases from J, the junction contained 14 bases not matched to a gene. In germline, CDR1 is SGHRS, CDR2 YFSETQ. The CDR3 region is CASSLSGLAGMRIFYEQYF. CDR3 nucleotide sequence: TGCGCCAGCAGCTTATCGGGACTAGCGGGAATGCGAATCTTCTACGAGCAGTACTTC.

This chain connects TRBV6-5 to TRBJ2-5; no clear D gene. Germline V gives CDR1 MNHEY, CDR2 SVGAGI. This CDR3 spans 13 amino acids. Trimming shortened V by 0 bases and J by 5 bases, and 7 bases separated the two germline ends. This CDR3 reads CASSYSMGETQYF. In nucleotides, the CDR3 is TGTGCCAGCAGTTACTCGATGGGGGAGACCCAGTACTTC.

The sample holds many counts of this clonotype. The rearrangement links TRBV7-9 to TRBJ2-1; TRBD2 aligns across 12 bases. Germline CDR1 reads SEHNR; CDR2 reads FQNEAQ (reference sequence). The V segment lost 5 bases and the J segment 7 bases; nucleotides outside the gene matches: 6. The CDR3 has 15 residues. DNA of the CDR3: TGTGCCAGCAGCCCGACTAGCGGGAGTTCGAATGAGCAGTTCTTC. Encoded protein: CASSPTSGSSNEQFF.

The CDR3 loop is CASNPGTGYTGELFF. CDR3 DNA: TGTGCCAGCAACCCCGGGACAGGGTACACCGGGGAGCTGTTTTTT. The chain uses TRBV7-9 and TRBJ2-2, with 9 bases identical to TRBD1. The CDR3 runs 15 residues. The V gene's germline CDR1 is SEHNR and CDR2 FQNEAQ (reference sequence). Germline trimming cut 7 bases from V and 3 bases from J; bases unmatched to any gene: 6.

This clonotype appeared a few times. CDR3 in amino acids: CASSLWELNEKLFF. The CDR3 bases are TGTGCCAGCAGCTTATGGGAGCTTAATGAAAAACTGTTTTTT. The chain employs TRBV7-9 and TRBJ1-4; D is undetermined. Per germline, CDR1 SEHNR and CDR2 FQNEAQ (reference sequence). Trimming stripped 2 bases from V and 4 bases from J, with 8 bases between. The CDR3 has 14 residues.

V is TRBV4-1 and J is TRBJ2-2; tentative D call: TRBD2 (5 bases). The V end was cut by 1 base, the J end by 1 base, with 13 bases between. CDR1 and CDR2 (germline): MGHRA, YSYEKL. The CDR3 contains 17 residues. The CDR3 sequence is CASSQASGGRNTGELFF. DNA of the CDR3: TGCGCCAGCAGCCAAGCGTCTGGCGGGCGGAACACCGGGGAGCTGTTTTTT.

The chain recombines TRBV30 with TRBJ2-5, with D possibly being TRBD1 (5 bases). The J call is in doubt because the DNA end fits TRBJ2-1 better. The germline gives CDR1 GTSNPN, CDR2 SVGIG (reference sequence). CDR3 size: 13 residues. CDR3 residues: CAWLPRESNEQFF. The CDR3 DNA follows: TGTGCCTGGCTCCCCAGGGAAAGCAATGAGCAGTTCTTC.

The chain couples TRBV6-1 to TRBJ2-7; 10 positions match TRBD2. The CDR3 runs 14 residues. V trimming: 6 bases; J trimming: 1 base; junction bases outside the gene matches: 3. CDR1 is MNHNS, CDR2 SASEGT, per germline. The CDR3 sequence: CASSSGRGSYEQYF. CDR3 bases: TGTGCCAGCAGCAGCGGGAGGGGATCCTACGAGCAGTACTTC.

This clonotype has just a few counts. The gene calls are TRBV27 and TRBJ2-1; the D gene is possibly TRBD2 (5 bases). The length of the CDR3 is 15 residues. Between the trimmed V and J ends, which lost 5 bases and 2 bases, there was a span of 13 bases. Germline V gene data show CDR1 as MNHEY and CDR2 as SMNVEV (reference sequence). CDR3 bases: TGTGCCAGCAGTCCCACCCCAGCGGCCTACAATGAGCAGTTCTTC. Translating it yields CASSPTPAAYNEQFF.

This clonotype was found a few times. The chain has TRBV11-2 and TRBJ1-5, with TRBD1 as a possible D gene (5 bases). Germline CDR1 is SGHAT and CDR2 is FQNNGV. This CDR3 region has 13 residues. V lost 4 bases, J lost 5 bases, and 9 bases lay in between. The CDR3 loop is CASSSGADQPQHF. CDR3 DNA: TGTGCCAGCAGCTCTGGGGCAGATCAGCCCCAGCATTTT.

The gene calls are TRBV4-1 and TRBJ1-2, with D unresolved. In germline, CDR1 is MGHRA, CDR2 YSYEKL. V dropped 1 base and J dropped 7 bases, with 13 bases sitting between them. The CDR3 has 14 amino acids. The CDR3 protein is CASSQGPGLGGYTF. Written as DNA, the CDR3 is TGCGCCAGCAGCCAAGGGCCCGGGTTGGGTGGCTACACCTTC.

The chain links TRBV5-1 to TRBJ2-1; D might be TRBD1 or TRBD2, each matching 6 bases. Trimming stripped 6 bases from V and 8 bases from J, with 21 bases between. CDR1 is SGHRS, CDR2 YFSETQ, per germline. This CDR3 is built from 15 residues. As DNA, the CDR3 is TGCGCCAGCATCCTGGTCCCGGGGGCATTGGATGAGCAGTTCTTC. Amino acid sequence: CASILVPGALDEQFF.

The V and J genes are TRBV4-1 and TRBJ2-1; D gene uncertain. The better agreement between TRBJ2-7 and the DNA end casts doubt on the J call. This CDR3 spans 12 amino acids. The germline CDR1 and CDR2 sequences are MGHRA and YSYEKL. CDR3 loop: CASSVNAREQYF. The CDR3 bases are TGCGCCAGCAGCGTCAACGCACGCGAGCAGTACTTC.

The V and J genes are TRBV13 and TRBJ2-5; D may be TRBD1 or TRBD2 (5 bases each). The tail of the sequence fits TRBJ2-1 better, so the J call may be wrong. This CDR3 has 14 residues. Per the germline V gene, CDR1 is PRHDT and CDR2 is FYEKMQ (reference sequence). The CDR3 DNA follows: TGTGCCAGCAGCTTAGCGGGGCTGATGAATGAGCAGTTCTTC. Its protein product is CASSLAGLMNEQFF.

CDR3 bases: TGCAGCGCGGGACGGACGAACACTGAAGCTTTCTTT. Translation gives CSAGRTNTEAFF. This chain links TRBV29-1 with TRBJ1-1, with D possibly matching TRBD1 (5 bases). Germline lookup yields CDR1 SQVTM and CDR2 ANQGSEA. Trimming took off 7 bases at V and 1 base at J, with 10 bases between the two ends. The CDR3 contains 12 residues.

This clonotype was seen a few times. The gene calls are TRBV5-1 and TRBJ1-1, with 11 bases matching TRBD1. Germline trimming cut 4 bases from V and 1 base from J; bases unmatched to any gene: 3. Germline loops: CDR1 SGHRS, CDR2 YFSETQ. The CDR3 loop spans 15 amino acids. The CDR3 sequence is CASSRTGGANTEAFF. The CDR3 coding sequence is TGCGCCAGCAGCCGGACAGGGGGCGCGAACACTGAAGCTTTCTTT. The full variable domain, with the rest looked up from reference TRBV5-1 and TRBJ1-1, is KAGVTQTPRYLIKTRGQQVTLSCSPISGHRSVSWYQQTPGQGLQFLFEYFSETQRNKGNFPGRFSGRQFSNSRSEMNVSTLELGDSALYLCASSRTGGANTEAFFGQGTRLTVV.